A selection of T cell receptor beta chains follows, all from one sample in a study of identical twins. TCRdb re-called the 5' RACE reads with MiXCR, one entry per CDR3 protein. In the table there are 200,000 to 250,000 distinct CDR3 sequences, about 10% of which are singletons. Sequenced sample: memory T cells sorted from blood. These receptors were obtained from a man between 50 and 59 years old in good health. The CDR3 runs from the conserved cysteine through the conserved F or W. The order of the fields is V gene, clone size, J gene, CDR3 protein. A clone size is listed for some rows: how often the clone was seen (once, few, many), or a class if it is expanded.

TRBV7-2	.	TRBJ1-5	CASSLVAQGLQPQHF
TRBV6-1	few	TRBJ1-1	CASNRQLTRDTEAFF
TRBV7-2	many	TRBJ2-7	CASSLGLVSLGEQYF
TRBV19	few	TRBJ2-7	CASSIAPGRGYEQYF
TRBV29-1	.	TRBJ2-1	CSVAQGTISYNEQFF
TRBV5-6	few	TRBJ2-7	CASSRIRVHEQYF
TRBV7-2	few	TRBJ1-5	CASSSDGAYQPQHF
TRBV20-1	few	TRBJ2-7	CSARDLGLEFEQYF
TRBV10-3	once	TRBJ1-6	CAISEVGGARNSPLHF
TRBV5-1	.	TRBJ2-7	CASSLGGLDRASYEQYF
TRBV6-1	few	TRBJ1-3	CASSEAARLNTIYF
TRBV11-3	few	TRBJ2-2	CASSLDDRPNTGELFF
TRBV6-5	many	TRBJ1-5	CASSYFFSPEPGQPQHF
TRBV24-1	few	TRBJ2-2	CATSDSTGANTGELFF
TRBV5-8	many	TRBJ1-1	CASSHRTGKAFF
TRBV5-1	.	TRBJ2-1	CASSYGQGQGQFF
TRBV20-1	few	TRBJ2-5	CSAGGQGVQTQYF
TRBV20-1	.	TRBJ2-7	CSAIRLGTSYEQYF
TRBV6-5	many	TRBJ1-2	CASSYHGASLGYTF
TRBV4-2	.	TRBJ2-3	CASSQEMQPTDTQYF
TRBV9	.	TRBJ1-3	CASSVGQSSGNTIYF
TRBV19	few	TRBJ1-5	CASSSHRGDSNQPQHF
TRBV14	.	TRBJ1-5	CARHQPQHF
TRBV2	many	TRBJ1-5	CASSEAVRTGSNQPQHF
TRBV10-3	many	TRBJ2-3	CAISDPGLGAADTQYF
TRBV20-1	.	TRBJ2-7	CSARGERGYEQYF
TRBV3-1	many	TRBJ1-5	CASSQAGSNQPQHF
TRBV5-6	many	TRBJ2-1	CASSLEGYEQFF
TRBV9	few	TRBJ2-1	CASSVSGTSGNNEQFF
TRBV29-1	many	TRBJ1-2	CSVGPGNYGYTF
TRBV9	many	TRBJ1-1	CASSVDPHGGVVEAFF
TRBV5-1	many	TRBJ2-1	CASSLTVGDEQFF
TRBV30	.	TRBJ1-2	CAWSRDRSGYTF
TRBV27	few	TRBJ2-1	CASIRLAGATRAYNEQFF
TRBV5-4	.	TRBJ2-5	CASSLVGTGGETQYF
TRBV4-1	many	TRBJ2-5	CASSQRYMGETQYF
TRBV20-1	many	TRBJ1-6	CSARGQLRTGGNSPLHF
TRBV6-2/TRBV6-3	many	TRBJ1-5	CASTDGGNQPQHF
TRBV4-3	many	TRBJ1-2	CASSQNSDGYTF
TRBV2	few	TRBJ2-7	CASGRDRGSYEQYF
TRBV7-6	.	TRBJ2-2	CASSLAYRNTGELFF
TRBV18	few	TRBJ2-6	CASSPRTGITSGANVLTF
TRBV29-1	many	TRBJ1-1	CSVEGQGNTEAFF
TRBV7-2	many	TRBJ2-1	CASNEGGLGRNEQFF
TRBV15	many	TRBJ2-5	CATSSLSRDGKETQYF
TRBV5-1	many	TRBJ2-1	CASSLIVNEQFF
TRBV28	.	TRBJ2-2	CASTVGGGNTGELFF
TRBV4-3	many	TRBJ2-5	CASSQDGRQGDWPEYF
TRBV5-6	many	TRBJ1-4	CASSWREVGGEKLFF
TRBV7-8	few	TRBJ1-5	CASSLVGSNGRNQPQHF
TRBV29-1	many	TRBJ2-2	CSVEGLAGNTGELFF